Sequencing of this T cell receptor (beta chain) was carried out in a study of cytomegalovirus exposure and HLA in healthy donors. In the PCR, 60 Vbeta and 13 Jbeta primers were used. Per the study methods: There were 80 million or so unique TCR beta chains by a later count, and some 10 million of them were shared. The table came from immunoSEQ multiplex PCR; TCRdb's copy has only in-frame clones and leaves some out. V and J calls and clone size are given by that table; D and trimming were obtained from the DNA. The sample holds 150,000 to 200,000 clones, around 79% seen once. V was trimmed by 2 bases and J by 6 bases, leaving 23 bases between them. CDR3 size: 18 residues.

Material for sequencing was PBMCs. This TCR derives from a girl aged 10 to 17 in good health and CMV-seropositive. V usage is TRBV23-1 and J usage is TRBJ2-4; the D gene is possibly TRBD2 (7 bases). TRBV23-1 is given ORF status, its function remaining uncertain. In DNA form, the CDR3 reads TGCGCCAGCAGTCAAGGGTTGCGAATCGGAGGGGGGGGAAACATTCAGTACTTC. It is translated as CASSQGLRIGGGGNIQYF.